This TCR beta chain was identified in a study of cytomegalovirus exposure and HLA in healthy donors. Study observations and caveats: Later analysis associated a missense DCLRE1C variant with TCR beta V- and J-gene trimming. Certain sequence variants were highly shared and formed a cluster, and this cluster was likely a sequencing artifact. When analyzed later, the rates of TCR association showed variation by HLA locus, with DRB1 the most and HLA-C the fewest. Most sequenced TCRs were rare (though some public TCRs occurred in many donors).

This CDR3 region has 15 residues. Germline V gene lookup returns CDR1 LNHDA and CDR2 SQIVND (reference sequence). V lost 4 bases, J lost 2 bases, and 5 bases stayed unmatched. This clone was observed once. The antigen remains undetermined. Researchers ran the PCR with 60 Vbeta and 13 Jbeta primers. The assay was immunoSEQ multiplex PCR, and TCRdb's table has in-frame clones only and misses some. The profile shows under 200,000 clones, 80% to 85% of them singletons. This receptor was identified in a boy aged 2 to 9 in good health and CMV-seronegative. Sequenced input: PBMCs. This chain connects TRBV19 to TRBJ2-7; 10 bases are shared with TRBD1. The CDR3: CASSTAGTGAYEQYF. The CDR3 region has the DNA TGTGCCAGTAGTACAGCCGGGACAGGGGCCTACGAGCAGTACTTC. Variable domain in full (rest from reference TRBV19 and TRBJ2-7): DGGITQSPKYLFRKEGQNVTLSCEQNLNHDAMYWYRQDPGQGLRLIYYSQIVNDFQKGDIAEGYSVSREKKESFPLTVTSAQKNPTAFYLCASSTAGTGAYEQYFGPGTRLTVT.